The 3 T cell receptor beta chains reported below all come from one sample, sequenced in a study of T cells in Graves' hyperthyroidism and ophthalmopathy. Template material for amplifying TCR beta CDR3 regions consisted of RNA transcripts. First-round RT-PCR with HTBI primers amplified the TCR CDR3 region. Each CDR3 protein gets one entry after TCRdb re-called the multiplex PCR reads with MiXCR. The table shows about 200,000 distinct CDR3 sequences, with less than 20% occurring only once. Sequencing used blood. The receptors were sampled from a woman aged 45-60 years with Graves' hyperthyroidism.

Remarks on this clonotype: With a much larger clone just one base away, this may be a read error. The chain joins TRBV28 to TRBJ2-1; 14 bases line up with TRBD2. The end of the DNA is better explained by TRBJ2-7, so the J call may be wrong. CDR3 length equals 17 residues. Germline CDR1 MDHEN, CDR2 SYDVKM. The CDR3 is CASSNRLAGGPGNEQYF. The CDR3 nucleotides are TGTGCCAGCAGCAACCGACTAGCGGGAGGGCCGGGCAATGAGCAGTACTTC.

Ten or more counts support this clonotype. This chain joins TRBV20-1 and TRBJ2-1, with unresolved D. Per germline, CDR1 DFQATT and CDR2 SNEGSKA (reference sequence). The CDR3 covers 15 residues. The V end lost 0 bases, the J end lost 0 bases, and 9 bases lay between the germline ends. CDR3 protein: CSARESMSSYNEQFF. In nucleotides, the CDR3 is TGCAGTGCTAGAGAATCGATGAGCTCCTACAATGAGCAGTTCTTC.

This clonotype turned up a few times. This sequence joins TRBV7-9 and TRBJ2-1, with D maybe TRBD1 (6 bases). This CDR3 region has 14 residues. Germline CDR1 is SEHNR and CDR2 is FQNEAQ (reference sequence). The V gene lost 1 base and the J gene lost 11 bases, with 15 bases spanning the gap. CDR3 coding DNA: TGTGCCAGCAGCTTAGTTGACCCAGGGGCGCAGCAGTTCTTC. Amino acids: CASSLVDPGAQQFF.